The 5 T cell receptor beta chains listed next were all sequenced from one sample in a study of blood T cell repertoires in COVID-19. Profiled with immunoSEQ multiplex PCR; TCRdb holds only in-frame clones, not every one. The sample consists of about 170,000 clones, about 85% of them appearing once. Sequenced: peripheral blood. The receptors here all came from a human donor with acute or convalescent COVID-19. The donor label of this sample is uncertain.

The chain combines TRBV7-9 with TRBJ1-6; TRBD1 is a possible D gene (5 bases). The CDR3 has 13 amino acids. Germline V lookup: CDR1 SEHNR, CDR2 FQNEAQ (reference sequence). Trimming took off 5 bases at V and 7 bases at J, with 9 bases between the two ends. In DNA, the CDR3 is TGTGCCAGCAGCCTCCGGACAAATTCACCCCTCCACTTT. Its translation is CASSLRTNSPLHF. Based on the CDR3 plus reference TRBV7-9 and TRBJ1-6, the full variable domain is DTGVSQNPRHKITKRGQNVTFRCDPISEHNRLYWYRQTLGQGPEFLTYFQNEAQLEKSRLLSDRFSAERPKGSFSTLEIQRTEQGDSAMYLCASSLRTNSPLHFGNGTRLTVT.

The chain couples TRBV19 to TRBJ1-2, with TRBD1 identical over 8 bases. The CDR3 covers 16 residues. Germline V gives CDR1 LNHDA, CDR2 SQIVND (reference sequence). V was pared by 4 bases and J by 3 bases, with 10 bases of the junction left unmatched. CDR3 in amino acids: CASSSQGAFWDYGYTF. The CDR3 DNA is TGTGCCAGTAGTAGCCAGGGGGCTTTTTGGGACTATGGCTACACCTTC.

The chain carries TRBV29-1 and TRBJ1-2, with unresolved D. The CDR3 runs to 12 residues. Germline V CDR1 and CDR2: SQVTM, ANQGSEA. Trimming cost V 4 bases and J 1 base, with 7 bases left between them. For the CDR3, the DNA is TGCAGCGTTGTGGTCAGTAACTATGGCTACACCTTC. Translating gives CSVVVSNYGYTF.

The table lists this clone with many counts. This chain uses TRBV9 with TRBJ2-2; 14 bases fit TRBD2. Per germline, CDR1 SGDLS and CDR2 YYNGEE. The V and J ends lost 2 bases and 4 bases, in that order; junction bases with no gene match: 13. The CDR3 contains 20 residues. The DNA for the CDR3 is TGTGCCAGCAGCGTGGGGACTAGCGGGGGCTATCTCCGGGGCACCGGGGAGCTGTTTTTT. This translates into CASSVGTSGGYLRGTGELFF.

The gene calls are TRBV30 and TRBJ1-2; D gene unclear. From germline, CDR1 is GTSNPN and CDR2 SVGIG (reference sequence). This CDR3 region has 13 residues. Between the trimmed V and J ends, which lost 2 bases and 7 bases, there was a span of 14 bases. CDR3 sequence reads: CAWSLTRGGGYTF. DNA of the CDR3: TGTGCCTGGAGTCTTACGCGAGGAGGTGGCTACACCTTC. The variable domain in full, with the rest retrieved from reference TRBV30 and TRBJ1-2, is SQTIHQWPATLVQPVGSPLSLECTVEGTSNPNLYWYRQAAGRGLQLLFYSVGIGQISSEVPQNLSASRPQDRQFILSSKKLLLSDSGFYLCAWSLTRGGGYTFGSGTRLTVV.